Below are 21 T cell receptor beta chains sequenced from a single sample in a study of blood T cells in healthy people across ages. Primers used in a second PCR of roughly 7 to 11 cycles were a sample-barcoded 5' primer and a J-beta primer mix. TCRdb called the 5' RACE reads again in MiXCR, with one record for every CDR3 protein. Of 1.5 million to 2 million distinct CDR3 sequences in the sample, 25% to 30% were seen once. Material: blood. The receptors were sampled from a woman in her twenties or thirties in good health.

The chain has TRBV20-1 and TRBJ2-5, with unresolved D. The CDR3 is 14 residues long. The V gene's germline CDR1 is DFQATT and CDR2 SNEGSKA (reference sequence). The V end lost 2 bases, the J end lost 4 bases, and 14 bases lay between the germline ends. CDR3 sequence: CSARLGGRRETQYF. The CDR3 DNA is TGCAGTGCTAGACTAGGTGGTAGAAGAGAGACCCAGTACTTC.

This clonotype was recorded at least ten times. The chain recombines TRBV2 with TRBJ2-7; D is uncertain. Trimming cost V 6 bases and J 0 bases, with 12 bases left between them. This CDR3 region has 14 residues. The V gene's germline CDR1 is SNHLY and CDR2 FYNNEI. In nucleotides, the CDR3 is TGTGCCAGCAGGCCAGGTGACCCCTCCTACGAGCAGTACTTC. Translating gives CASRPGDPSYEQYF.

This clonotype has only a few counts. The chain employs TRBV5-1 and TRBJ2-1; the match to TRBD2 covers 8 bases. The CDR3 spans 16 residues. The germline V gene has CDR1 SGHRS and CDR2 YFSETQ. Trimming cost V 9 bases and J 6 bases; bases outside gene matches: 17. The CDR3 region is CATIVSGLGLINEQFF. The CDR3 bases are TGCGCCACCATCGTATCGGGACTAGGTCTGATCAATGAGCAGTTCTTC.

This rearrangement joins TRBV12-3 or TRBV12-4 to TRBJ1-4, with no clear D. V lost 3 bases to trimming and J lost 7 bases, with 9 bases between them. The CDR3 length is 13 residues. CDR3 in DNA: TGTGCCAGCAGTTTTAGCCGACGTGAAAAACTGTTTTTT. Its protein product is CASSFSRREKLFF.

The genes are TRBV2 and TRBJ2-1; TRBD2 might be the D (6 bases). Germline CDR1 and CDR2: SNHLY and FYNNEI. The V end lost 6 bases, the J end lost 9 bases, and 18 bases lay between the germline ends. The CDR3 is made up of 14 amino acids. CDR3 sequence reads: CASSGASGFGEQFF. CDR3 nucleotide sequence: TGTGCCAGCAGCGGGGCCAGCGGGTTCGGTGAGCAGTTCTTC. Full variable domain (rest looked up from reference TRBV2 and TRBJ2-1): EPEVTQTPSHQVTQMGQEVILRCVPISNHLYFYWYRQILGQKVEFLVSFYNNEISEKSEIFDDQFSVERPDGSNFTLKIRSTKLEDSAMYFCASSGASGFGEQFFGPGTRLTVL.

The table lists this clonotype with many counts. Here the CDR3 reads CASSESMTYEQYF. The CDR3, as DNA: TGCGCCAGCAGTGAGTCGATGACCTACGAGCAGTACTTC. This chain connects TRBV10-2 to TRBJ2-7; no clear D gene. This CDR3 spans 13 amino acids. CDR1 and CDR2 from the germline V gene are WSHSY and SAAADI. V was shortened by 0 bases and J by 2 bases, with 5 bases between the two germline ends.

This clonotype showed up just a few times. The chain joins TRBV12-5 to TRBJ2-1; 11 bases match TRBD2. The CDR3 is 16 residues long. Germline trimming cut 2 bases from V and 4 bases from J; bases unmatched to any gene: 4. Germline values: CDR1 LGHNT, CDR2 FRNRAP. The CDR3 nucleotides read TGTGCTAGTGGTTTGCCCGGGACTAGCGGTTACAATGAGCAGTTCTTC. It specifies CASGLPGTSGYNEQFF. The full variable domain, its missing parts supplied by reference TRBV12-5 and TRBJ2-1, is DARVTQTPRHKVTEMGQEVTMRCQPILGHNTVFWYRQTMMQGLELLAYFRNRAPLDDSGMPKDRFSAEMPDATLATLKIQPSEPRDSAVYFCASGLPGTSGYNEQFFGPGTRLTVL.

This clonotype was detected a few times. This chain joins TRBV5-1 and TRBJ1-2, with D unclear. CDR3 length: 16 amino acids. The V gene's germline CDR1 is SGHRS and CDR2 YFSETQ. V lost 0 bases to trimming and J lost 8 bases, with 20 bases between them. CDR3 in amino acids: CASSLAGSVNLRGYTF. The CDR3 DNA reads TGCGCCAGCAGCTTGGCCGGTTCGGTAAATCTGAGGGGCTACACCTTC.

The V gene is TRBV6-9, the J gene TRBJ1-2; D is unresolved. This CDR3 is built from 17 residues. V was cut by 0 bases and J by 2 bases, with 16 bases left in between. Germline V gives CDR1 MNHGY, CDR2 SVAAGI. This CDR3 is CASSYSPRREVNYGYTF. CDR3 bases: TGTGCCAGCAGTTATTCCCCGAGGAGGGAGGTCAACTATGGCTACACCTTC.

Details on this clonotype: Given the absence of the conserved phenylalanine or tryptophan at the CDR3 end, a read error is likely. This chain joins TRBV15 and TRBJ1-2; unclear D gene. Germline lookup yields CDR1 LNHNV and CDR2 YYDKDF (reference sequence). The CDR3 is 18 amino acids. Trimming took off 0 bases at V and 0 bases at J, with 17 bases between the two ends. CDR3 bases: TGTGCCACCAGCAGAGATGGCCGGCAAGGAGTAACTAACTATGGCTACACCTGC. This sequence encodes CATSRDGRQGVTNYGYTC.

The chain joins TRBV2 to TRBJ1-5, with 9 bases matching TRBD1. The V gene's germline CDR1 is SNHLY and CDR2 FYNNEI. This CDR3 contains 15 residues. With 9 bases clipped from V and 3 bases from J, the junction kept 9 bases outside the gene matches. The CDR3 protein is CASQLDRGYNQPQHF. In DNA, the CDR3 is TGTGCCAGTCAGCTGGACAGGGGCTACAATCAGCCCCAGCATTTT.

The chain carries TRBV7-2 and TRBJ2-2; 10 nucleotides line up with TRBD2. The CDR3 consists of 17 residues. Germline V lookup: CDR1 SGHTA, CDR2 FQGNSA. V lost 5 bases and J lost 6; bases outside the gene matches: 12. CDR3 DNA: TGTGCCAGCAGCCCTCTTACATCAGCGGGGGGGCCCGGGGAGCTGTTTTTT. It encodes CASSPLTSAGGPGELFF.

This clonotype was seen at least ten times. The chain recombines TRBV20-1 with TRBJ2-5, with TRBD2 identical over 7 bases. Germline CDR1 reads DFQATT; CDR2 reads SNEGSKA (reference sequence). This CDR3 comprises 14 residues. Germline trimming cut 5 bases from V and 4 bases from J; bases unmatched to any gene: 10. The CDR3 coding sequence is TGCAGTGCTGTGCGTAGGGCTAGCGGAGAGACCCAGTACTTC. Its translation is CSAVRRASGETQYF.

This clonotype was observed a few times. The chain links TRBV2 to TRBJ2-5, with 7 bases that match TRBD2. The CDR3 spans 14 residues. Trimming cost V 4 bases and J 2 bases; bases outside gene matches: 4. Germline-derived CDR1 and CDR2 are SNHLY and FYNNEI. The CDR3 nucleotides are TGTGCCAGCAGTGCGGAGCGGGGACAAGAGACCCAGTACTTC. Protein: CASSAERGQETQYF.

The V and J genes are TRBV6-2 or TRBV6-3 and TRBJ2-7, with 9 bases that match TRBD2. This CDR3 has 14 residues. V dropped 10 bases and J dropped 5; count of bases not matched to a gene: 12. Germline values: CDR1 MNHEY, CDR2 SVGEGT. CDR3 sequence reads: CATRGRTSVHEQYF. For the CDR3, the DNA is TGTGCCACCAGGGGTAGGACTAGCGTCCACGAGCAGTACTTC.

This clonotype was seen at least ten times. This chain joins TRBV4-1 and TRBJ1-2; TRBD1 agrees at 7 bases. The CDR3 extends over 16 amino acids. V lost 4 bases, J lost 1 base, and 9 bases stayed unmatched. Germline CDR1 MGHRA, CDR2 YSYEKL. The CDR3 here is CASSPRQAGGNYGYTF. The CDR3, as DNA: TGCGCCAGCAGCCCTCGTCAGGCAGGGGGTAACTATGGCTACACCTTC.

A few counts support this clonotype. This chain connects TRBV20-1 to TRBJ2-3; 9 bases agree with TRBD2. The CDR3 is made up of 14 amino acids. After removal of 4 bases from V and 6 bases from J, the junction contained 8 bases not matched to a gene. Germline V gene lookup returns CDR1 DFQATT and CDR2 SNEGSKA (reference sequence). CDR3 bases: TGCAGTGCTAAAGCGGGAGGCCCGCAGGATACGCAGTATTTT. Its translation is CSAKAGGPQDTQYF.

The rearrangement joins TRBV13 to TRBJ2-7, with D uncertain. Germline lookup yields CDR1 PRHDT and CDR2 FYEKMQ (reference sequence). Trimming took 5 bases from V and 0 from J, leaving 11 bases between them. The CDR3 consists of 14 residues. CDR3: CASSQSGNSYEQYF. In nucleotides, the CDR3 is TGTGCCAGCAGCCAATCTGGCAACTCCTACGAGCAGTACTTC. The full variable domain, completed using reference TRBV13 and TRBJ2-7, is AAGVIQSPRHLIKEKRETATLKCYPIPRHDTVYWYQQGPGQDPQFLISFYEKMQSDKGSIPDRFSAQQFSDYHSELNMSSLELGDSALYFCASSQSGNSYEQYFGPGTRLTVT.

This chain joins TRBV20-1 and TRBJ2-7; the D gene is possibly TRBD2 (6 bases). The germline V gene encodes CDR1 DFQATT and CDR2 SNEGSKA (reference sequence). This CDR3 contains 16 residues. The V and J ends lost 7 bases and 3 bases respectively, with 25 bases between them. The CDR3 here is CSVTNATGMGGYEQYF. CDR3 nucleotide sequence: TGCAGTGTCACCAATGCTACCGGAATGGGGGGCTACGAGCAGTACTTC.

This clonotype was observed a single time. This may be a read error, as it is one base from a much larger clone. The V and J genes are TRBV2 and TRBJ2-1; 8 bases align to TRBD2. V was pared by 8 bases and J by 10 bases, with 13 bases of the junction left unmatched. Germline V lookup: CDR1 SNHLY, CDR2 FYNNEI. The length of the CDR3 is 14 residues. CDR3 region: CASCTSGGNYEQFF. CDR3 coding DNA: TGTGCCAGCTGTACGAGCGGGGGAAACTACGAGCAGTTCTTC.

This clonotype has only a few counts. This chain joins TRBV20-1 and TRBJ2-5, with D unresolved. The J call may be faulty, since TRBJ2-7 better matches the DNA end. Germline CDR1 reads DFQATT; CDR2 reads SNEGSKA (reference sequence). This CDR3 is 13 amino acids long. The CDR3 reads CSARGDMGAEQYF. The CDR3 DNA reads TGCAGTGCTAGAGGAGATATGGGCGCCGAGCAGTACTTC.